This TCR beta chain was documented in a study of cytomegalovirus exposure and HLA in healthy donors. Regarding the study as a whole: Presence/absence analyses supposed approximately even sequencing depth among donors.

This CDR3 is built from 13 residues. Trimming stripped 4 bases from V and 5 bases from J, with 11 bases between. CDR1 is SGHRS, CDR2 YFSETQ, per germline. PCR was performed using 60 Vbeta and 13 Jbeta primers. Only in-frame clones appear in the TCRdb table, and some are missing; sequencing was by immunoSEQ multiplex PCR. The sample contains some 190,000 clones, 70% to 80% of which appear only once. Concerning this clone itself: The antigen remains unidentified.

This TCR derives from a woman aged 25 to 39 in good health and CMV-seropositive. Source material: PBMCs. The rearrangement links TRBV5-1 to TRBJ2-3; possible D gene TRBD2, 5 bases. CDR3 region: CASSNGNGDTQYF. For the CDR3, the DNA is TGCGCCAGCAGCAACGGGAACGGAGATACGCAGTATTTT.